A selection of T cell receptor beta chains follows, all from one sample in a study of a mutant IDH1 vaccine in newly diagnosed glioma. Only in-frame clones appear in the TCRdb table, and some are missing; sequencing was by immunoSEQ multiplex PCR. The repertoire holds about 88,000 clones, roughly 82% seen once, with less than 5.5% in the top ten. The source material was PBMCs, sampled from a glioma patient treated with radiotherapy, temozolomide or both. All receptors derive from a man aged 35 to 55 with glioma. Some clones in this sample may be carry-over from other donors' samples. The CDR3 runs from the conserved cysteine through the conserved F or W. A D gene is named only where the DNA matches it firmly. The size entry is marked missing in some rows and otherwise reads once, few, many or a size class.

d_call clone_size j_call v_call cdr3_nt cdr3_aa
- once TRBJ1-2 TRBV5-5 TGTGCCAGCAGCTTGGGAGGGGGTGTGGATGGCTACACCTTC CASSLGGGVDGYTF
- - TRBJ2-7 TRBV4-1 TGCGCCAGCAGCCAAGAGGGGATATGGGCCTACGAACAGTACTTC CASSQEGIWAYEQYF
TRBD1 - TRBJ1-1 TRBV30 TGTGCCTGGAGCAGGGGACAGTCTCACACTGAAGCTTTCTTT CAWSRGQSHTEAFF
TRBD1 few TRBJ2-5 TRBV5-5 TGTGCCAGCAGCCACGGGACAGAAGAAGAGACCCAGTACTTC CASSHGTEEETQYF
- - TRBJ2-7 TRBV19 TGTGCCAGTAGTATAGCCCCGGGTTACGAGCAGTACTTC CASSIAPGYEQYF
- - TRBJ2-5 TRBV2 TGTGCCAGCAGTGGGCTAGCTTCTTGGTATGAGACCCAGTACTTC CASSGLASWYETQYF
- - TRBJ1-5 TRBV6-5 TGTGCCAGCGGGGAGAGGAATCAGCCCCAGCATTTT CASGERNQPQHF
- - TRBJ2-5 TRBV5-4 TGTGCCAGCAGAAAAGGACAGCAAGAGACCCAGTACTTC CASRKGQQETQYF
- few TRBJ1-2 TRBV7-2 TGTGCCAGCAGCCCACAGACTAACTATGGCTACACCTTC CASSPQTNYGYTF
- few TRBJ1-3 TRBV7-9 TGTGCCAGCAGCCCCGACATCTCTGGAAACACCATATATTTT CASSPDISGNTIYF
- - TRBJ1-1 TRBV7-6 TGTGCCAGCAGCTTAATCGGGGGATCTGAAGCTTTCTTT CASSLIGGSEAFF
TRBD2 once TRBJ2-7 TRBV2 TGTGCCAGCAGATCCGGCGTTCAGCGGGGGGCCGCCTACGAGCAGTACTTC CASRSGVQRGAAYEQYF
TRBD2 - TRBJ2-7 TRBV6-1 TGTGCCAGCAGTGGGGGGGGGACTAGCGGTTCCTACGAGCAGTACTTC CASSGGGTSGSYEQYF
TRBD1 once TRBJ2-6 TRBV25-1 TGTGCCAACCCAGTCCGGGACAGGGCCTTAAGGGGGGCCAACGTCCTGACTTTC CANPVRDRALRGANVLTF
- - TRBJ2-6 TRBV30 TGTGCCTGTCGGGCGGGGACAACCGAAGGAGGGGGCTCTGGGGCCAACGTCCTGACTTTC CACRAGTTEGGGSGANVLTF
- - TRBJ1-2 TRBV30 TGTGCCTGGCAGCGAGAGGACAGAGTGCCTACTAACTATGGCTACACCTTC CAWQREDRVPTNYGYTF
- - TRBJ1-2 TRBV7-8 TGTGCCAGCAGCCACCAAGCCTCGTGGGTCCAATATGGCTACACCTTC CASSHQASWVQYGYTF
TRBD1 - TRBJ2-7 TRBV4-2 TGTGCCAGCAGCCGATCCGGGACAGGAGCCTCGGAGCAGTACTTC CASSRSGTGASEQYF
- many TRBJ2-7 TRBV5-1 TGCGCCAGCAACCGAGGGCAGTCCTACGAGCAGTACTTC CASNRGQSYEQYF
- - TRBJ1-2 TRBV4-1 TGCGCCAGCAGCCAAGGAGTGGGTTCTAACTATGGCTACACCTTC CASSQGVGSNYGYTF
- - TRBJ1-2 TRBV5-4 TGTGCCAGCAGCGGCCTCGGGGCCGGGAACTATGGCTACACCTTC CASSGLGAGNYGYTF
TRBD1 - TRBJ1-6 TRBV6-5 TGTGCCAGCAGTTACTCCAGGGACAGGGGGAATTCACCCCTCCACTTT CASSYSRDRGNSPLHF
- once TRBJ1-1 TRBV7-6 TGTGCCAGCAGCCCCCGGGGCATGAACACTGAAGCTTTCTTT CASSPRGMNTEAFF
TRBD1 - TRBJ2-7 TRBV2 TGTGCCAGCAGGGGACAGGGGATCTCCTACGAGCAGTACTTC CASRGQGISYEQYF
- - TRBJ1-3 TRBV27 TGTGCCAGCAGTTTAAGGGGCCCCAGCTCTGGAAACACCATATATTTT CASSLRGPSSGNTIYF
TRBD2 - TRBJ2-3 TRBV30 TGTGCCTGGAGTGTAGAAGCGGGGGGGCTGGATACGCAGTATTTT CAWSVEAGGLDTQYF
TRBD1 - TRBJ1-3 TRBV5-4 TGTGCCAGCAGCTTGGGGACAGGGCAAGGAAACACCATATATTTT CASSLGTGQGNTIYF
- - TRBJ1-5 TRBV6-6 TGTGCCAGCAGAGGGGGGGATTATAGCAATCAGCCCCAGCATTTT CASRGGDYSNQPQHF
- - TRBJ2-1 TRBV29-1 TGCAGCACCAGGACGGAAAAGGGGGGTTACAATGAGCAGTTCTTC CSTRTEKGGYNEQFF
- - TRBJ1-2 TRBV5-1 TGCGCCAGCAGCTTGGGCGAGGGCTATGGCTACACCTTC CASSLGEGYGYTF
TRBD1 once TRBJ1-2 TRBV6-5 TGTGCCAGCAGCGTGGACAGGGCCCCCTATGGCTACACCTTC CASSVDRAPYGYTF
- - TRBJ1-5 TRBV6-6 TGTGCCAGCAGTGAGGGTTACAATCAGCCCCAGCATTTT CASSEGYNQPQHF
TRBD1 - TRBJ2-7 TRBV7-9 TGTGCCAGCAGCCCAGGGACAGGGAGGGGTTACGAGCAGTACTTC CASSPGTGRGYEQYF
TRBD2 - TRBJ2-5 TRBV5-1 TGCGCCAGCAGCTTGTTACCTAGCGGGGGGTCAGGAGAGACCCAGTACTTC CASSLLPSGGSGETQYF
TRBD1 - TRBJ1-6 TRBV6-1 TGTGCCAGTGGGACAGGGTATAATTCACCCCTCCACTTT CASGTGYNSPLHF
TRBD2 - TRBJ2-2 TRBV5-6 TGTGCCAGCAGCTGGGGGGGTGTTAACACCGGGGAGCTGTTTTTT CASSWGGVNTGELFF
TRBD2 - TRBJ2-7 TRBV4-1 TGCGCCAGCAGCCAGGAGGGACTAGTCAGGTACGAGCAGTACTTC CASSQEGLVRYEQYF
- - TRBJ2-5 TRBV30 TGTGCCTGGAGCAGAGGGGTGGCGGAGACCCAGTACTTC CAWSRGVAETQYF
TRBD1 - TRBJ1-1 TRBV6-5 TGTGCCAGCAGTACGCAGGGGGGGAACACTGAAGCTTTCTTT CASSTQGGNTEAFF
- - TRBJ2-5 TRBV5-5 TGTGCCAGCAGCTTGTACGGGACATCCCGCGGGGGCCAGTACTTC CASSLYGTSRGGQYF
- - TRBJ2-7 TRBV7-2 TGTGCCAGCAGCCAGGACAGCTTCTACGAGCAGTACTTC CASSQDSFYEQYF
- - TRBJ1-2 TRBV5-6 TGTGCCAGCAGCTTGTTGCAGGGCGGCAATGGCTACACCTTC CASSLLQGGNGYTF
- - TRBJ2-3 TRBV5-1 TGCGCCAGCAGCCCCGATAGGGCCCAAGATACGCAGTATTTT CASSPDRAQDTQYF
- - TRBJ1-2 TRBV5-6 TGTGCCAGCAGCTTGGCCGAGACAATTAACTATGGCTACACCTTC CASSLAETINYGYTF
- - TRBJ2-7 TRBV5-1 TGCGCCAGTGGGGTTTCGGGACGATCCTACGAGCAGTACTTC CASGVSGRSYEQYF
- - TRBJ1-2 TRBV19 TGTGCCAGTAGTATGATTGGGGGACTCTATGGCTACACCTTC CASSMIGGLYGYTF
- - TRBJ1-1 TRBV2 TGTGCCAGCAGAATGGGTCCTGAAGCTTTCTTT CASRMGPEAFF
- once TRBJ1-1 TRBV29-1 TGCAGCGTACAACTCAGGGGAGGGGGTTTGAACACTGAAGCTTTCTTT CSVQLRGGGLNTEAFF
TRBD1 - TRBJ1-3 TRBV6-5 TGTGCCAGCAGTAGACAGGGCTCTGGAAACACCATATATTTT CASSRQGSGNTIYF
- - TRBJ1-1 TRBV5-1 TGCGCCAGCAGCCCTATCCCAGGAGGGACTGAAGCTTTCTTT CASSPIPGGTEAFF
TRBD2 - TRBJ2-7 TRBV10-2 TGCGCCAGCAGATGGGGCGGGGGGCGCTCCTACGAGCAGTACTTC CASRWGGGRSYEQYF
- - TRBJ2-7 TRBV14 TGTGCCAGCAGCCAATTCATAGGTTACGAGCAGTACTTC CASSQFIGYEQYF
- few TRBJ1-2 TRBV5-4 TGTGCCAGCAGCTTGGACGCTGGGTATGGCTACACCTTC CASSLDAGYGYTF
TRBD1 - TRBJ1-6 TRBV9 TGTGCCAGCAGCCCCCGGACAGGATCACCCCTCCACTTT CASSPRTGSPLHF
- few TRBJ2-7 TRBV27 TGTGCCAGCAGTTGGTGGGGGGATCCCTACGAGCAGTACTTC CASSWWGDPYEQYF